Sequencing of this TCR beta chain was carried out in a study of blood T cell repertoires in COVID-19. For the study at large: Material from acute and convalescent COVID-19 was sourced from the United States, Italy and Spain. T cells, B-cell-depleted T cells, or PBMCs supplied cDNA or gDNA.

Source study methods: Reference gene primer amplification in the assay estimated nucleated cell counts. Using immunoSEQ multiplex PCR, the repertoire was profiled, and TCRdb retains in-frame clones only, with some absent. The V and J calls and clone size come from that table; D and trimming were worked out from the DNA. There are tens of thousands of clones in the sample; 93% occur only once, and roughly 0.93% lies in the top ten. CDR3 length equals 14 residues. Germline CDR1 reads SGHKS; CDR2 reads YYEKEE (reference sequence). After removal of 3 bases from V and 4 bases from J, the junction contained 4 bases not matched to a gene.

The chain joins TRBV5-5 to TRBJ1-3, with 7 bases lining up with TRBD1. Sequencing was carried out using peripheral blood. This clonotype originated in a male donor with active COVID-19. For the CDR3, the DNA is TGTGCCAGCAGCTCACAGGGGTTCGGAAACACCATATATTTT. It yields the protein CASSSQGFGNTIYF.